Below, 23 T cell receptor beta chains from the same sample are listed, as sequenced in a study of post-analysis software for immune sequencing data. Each TCR beta cDNA library carried unique molecular identifiers. TCRdb passed the PCR reads through MiXCR, listing each CDR3 protein once. The data contain hundreds of thousands of distinct CDR3 sequences, 30% of them singletons. No antigen has been assigned to these receptors. Overall study results and limits: About five TRBV segments were more frequent in patients than controls; TRBV5-6, TRBV5-1 and TRBV20-1 belonged to this group.

The sequenced sample consisted of blood. The origin of the receptors is a girl aged 5 to 17 with multiple sclerosis.

This chain links TRBV6-2 or TRBV6-3 with TRBJ2-1; TRBD2 matches at 10 bases. The J call is in doubt because the DNA end fits TRBJ2-7 better. The CDR3 is made up of 14 amino acids. Germline assignment: CDR1 MNHEY and CDR2 SVGEGT. The chain's CDR3 is CASSRLAGYNEQYF. As DNA, the CDR3 is TGTGCCAGCAGTCGACTAGCGGGCTACAATGAGCAGTACTTC.

This clonotype was counted a few times. The CDR3 sequence is CSVGQPRNEQYF. CDR3 in DNA: TGCAGCGTTGGGCAGCCGCGAAATGAGCAGTACTTC. The rearrangement links TRBV29-1 to TRBJ2-5; no clear D gene. V dropped 4 bases and J dropped 11 bases, with 17 bases sitting between them. Germline loops: CDR1 SQVTM, CDR2 ANQGSEA. The CDR3 has 12 amino acids.

Turning to this clonotype: At one end, the junction sequence differs from germline, possibly due to a read error. This chain connects TRBV24-1 to TRBJ2-1; unclear D gene. The germline V gene encodes CDR1 KGHDR and CDR2 SFDVKD. CDR3 size: 12 residues. CDR3 nucleotide sequence: TGTACCACCAGTGGGGTTCCCAATGAGCAGTTCTTC. Translation gives CTTSGVPNEQFF.

This chain joins TRBV28 and TRBJ2-5; 7 bases map to TRBD1. Trimming at V came to 5 bases and at J to 2 bases, leaving 8 bases not matched to a gene. The CDR3 covers 15 residues. CDR1 and CDR2 (germline): MDHEN, SYDVKM. CDR3 in amino acids: CASSHTGAQQETQYF. The CDR3 coding sequence is TGTGCCAGCAGTCACACAGGGGCCCAACAAGAGACCCAGTACTTC.

This clonotype was seen ten or more times. The V and J genes are TRBV12-3 or TRBV12-4 and TRBJ2-5; the D gene is possibly TRBD1 (5 bases). Between the trimmed V and J ends, which lost 6 bases and 2 bases, there was a span of 10 bases. The CDR3 extends over 13 amino acids. The CDR3 sequence is CASSPGRQETQYF. CDR3 DNA: TGTGCCAGCAGCCCAGGGCGGCAAGAGACCCAGTACTTC.

This clonotype was observed a handful of times. The rearrangement uses TRBV24-1 and TRBJ2-6; 9 nucleotides agree with TRBD1. The CDR3 contains 17 residues. V dropped 4 bases and J dropped 1; count of bases not matched to a gene: 4. Germline V gene lookup returns CDR1 KGHDR and CDR2 SFDVKD. The CDR3 bases are TGTGCCACCAGTGAAAGGGACAGGGCGTCTGGGGCCAACGTCCTGACTTTC. Amino acid sequence: CATSERDRASGANVLTF.

The gene calls are TRBV7-2 and TRBJ2-7; 7 positions agree with TRBD1. The CDR3 covers 14 residues. Looked up from germline, CDR1 is SGHTA and CDR2 is FQGNSA. Germline trimming cut 4 bases from V and 3 bases from J; bases unmatched to any gene: 6. CDR3 coding DNA: TGTGCCAGCAGCTCGATAGGGGGCCTCTACGAGCAGTACTTC. It translates to CASSSIGGLYEQYF.

The CDR3 DNA reads as TGTGCCAGCAGCTTAATGGCGTCCCCAGGGTATGAGCAGTTCTTC. It translates to CASSLMASPGYEQFF. The chain has TRBV7-3 and TRBJ2-1; D is possibly TRBD1 (5 bases). CDR3 size: 15 residues. Between the trimmed V and J ends, which lost 1 base and 8 bases, there was a span of 15 bases. Germline CDR1 reads SGHTA; CDR2 reads FQGTGA.

This clonotype was seen a few times. The chain carries TRBV5-1 and TRBJ1-2; D ambiguous. In germline, CDR1 is SGHRS, CDR2 YFSETQ. This CDR3 is 14 amino acids long. V gave up 0 bases and J gave up 7 bases, with 13 bases separating them. The CDR3 sequence: CASSLGVFPSGYTF. For the CDR3, the DNA is TGCGCCAGCAGCTTGGGAGTTTTTCCATCTGGCTACACCTTC.

At least ten counts were recorded for this clonotype. The chain combines TRBV7-8 with TRBJ2-3; D unclear. This CDR3 region has 16 residues. V gave up 4 bases and J gave up 2 bases, with 16 bases separating them. Germline V CDR1 and CDR2: SGHVS, FQNEAQ. CDR3 sequence: CASSSNTHLYTDTQYF. The CDR3 DNA reads TGTGCCAGCAGCTCGAACACTCACCTCTACACAGATACGCAGTATTTT.

J is TRBJ1-6 and V is TRBV6-4, with TRBD1 as a possible D gene (5 bases). Trimming stripped 6 bases from V and 7 bases from J, with 13 bases between. The germline V gene has CDR1 MRHNA and CDR2 SNTAGT. The CDR3 loop spans 14 amino acids. CDR3 amino acids: CASRRQGDNSPLHF. CDR3 sequence (DNA): TGTGCCAGCAGGAGGCAGGGCGACAATTCACCCCTCCACTTT.

This clonotype was seen only a few times. The V and J genes are TRBV7-2 and TRBJ1-6, with 10 bases that match TRBD1. The CDR3 contains 16 residues. With 2 bases clipped from V and 10 bases from J, the junction kept 8 bases outside the gene matches. CDR1 SGHTA and CDR2 FQGNSA come from the germline V gene. Written as DNA, the CDR3 is TGTGCCAGCAGCTTAAGTTGGGACAGGGGTTCGTCACCCCTCCACTTT. Translated: CASSLSWDRGSSPLHF.

The chain carries TRBV6-1 and TRBJ2-7; D remains ambiguous. This CDR3 is 14 amino acids long. In germline, CDR1 is MNHNS, CDR2 SASEGT. V was clipped by 2 bases and J by 3 bases, with 11 bases between them. The CDR3 DNA follows: TGTGCCAGCAGTGAAAACGATCGCGGCTACGAGCAGTACTTC. It is translated as CASSENDRGYEQYF.

Only a few counts were recorded for this clonotype. The chain links TRBV20-1 to TRBJ2-1, with D possibly being TRBD2 (5 bases). V lost 2 bases and J 8 bases, leaving 19 bases between the germline ends. Germline assignment: CDR1 DFQATT and CDR2 SNEGSKA (reference sequence). CDR3 size: 15 residues. CDR3 region: CSARRPGMVGYEQFF. As DNA, the CDR3 is TGCAGTGCTAGACGCCCCGGGATGGTGGGTTATGAGCAGTTCTTC.

The V gene is TRBV27, the J gene TRBJ2-1, with D uncertain. V lost 3 bases, J lost 5 bases, and 8 bases lay in between. Germline CDR1 reads MNHEY; CDR2 reads SMNVEV (reference sequence). The CDR3 contains 13 residues. This CDR3 reads CASSFFTNNEQFF. CDR3 coding DNA: TGTGCCAGCAGTTTTTTCACGAACAATGAGCAGTTCTTC.

CDR3 sequence reads: CASNVLEATQYF. As DNA, the CDR3 is TGTGCCAGCAATGTACTAGAGGCTACGCAGTATTTT. The chain joins TRBV2 to TRBJ2-3, with D perhaps matching TRBD2 (5 bases). V was shortened by 7 bases and J by 8 bases, with 13 bases between the two germline ends. In germline, CDR1 is SNHLY, CDR2 FYNNEI. The CDR3 is 12 residues long.

The rearrangement links TRBV25-1 to TRBJ1-6; D not resolved. Trimming shortened V by 0 bases and J by 12 bases, and 6 bases separated the two germline ends. There are 12 residues in the CDR3. Looked up from germline, CDR1 is MGHDK and CDR2 is SYGVNS. CDR3 region: CASSEYGGPLHF. The CDR3 nucleotides are TGTGCCAGCAGTGAATATGGTGGACCCCTCCACTTT.

This sequence joins TRBV6-2 or TRBV6-3 and TRBJ2-1; D not resolved. Deletions cut 5 bases from V and 12 bases from J, with 20 bases between. This CDR3 has 14 residues. Germline loops: CDR1 MNHEY, CDR2 SVGEGT. CDR3 loop: CASSPPSDRFGQFF. The CDR3 DNA is TGTGCCAGCAGTCCTCCTTCCGACCGCTTCGGGCAGTTCTTC.

The chain links TRBV12-3 or TRBV12-4 to TRBJ2-3; possibly TRBD1 or TRBD2 for D (5 bases each). V was cut by 11 bases and J by 11 bases, with 26 bases left in between. The CDR3 is made up of 14 amino acids. CDR3 sequence (DNA): TGTGCCGGGGGTCGTGGGGATAGCGCAGATGTGCAGTATTTT. Its protein product is CAGGRGDSADVQYF.

The genes are TRBV7-9 and TRBJ1-2; unclear D gene. Germline values: CDR1 SEHNR, CDR2 FQNEAQ (reference sequence). Trimming removed 5 bases from V and 8 bases from J, with 21 bases in between. The length of the CDR3 is 15 residues. CDR3 in amino acids: CASSASIGPAEGYTF. The CDR3 DNA sequence: TGTGCCAGCAGCGCCAGTATTGGCCCGGCCGAGGGCTACACCTTC.

V usage is TRBV7-9 and J usage is TRBJ2-1; 7 bases line up with TRBD2. After removal of 4 bases from V and 2 bases from J, the junction contained 20 bases not matched to a gene. The CDR3 sequence is 20 residues long. Germline V CDR1 and CDR2: SEHNR, FQNEAQ (reference sequence). The CDR3 DNA follows: TGTGCCAGCAGCTCTCCCCGGGGTTTTCACGGGAGGTCCCCCTACAATGAGCAGTTCTTC. Amino acid sequence: CASSSPRGFHGRSPYNEQFF.

This sequence joins TRBV7-2 and TRBJ1-2; 8 bases line up with TRBD1. Germline CDR1 is SGHTA and CDR2 is FQGNSA. This CDR3 contains 14 residues. The ends lost 5 bases at V and 10 bases at J; junction bases unmatched: 12. This chain's CDR3 is CASSHDTGGGDYTF. The CDR3, as DNA: TGTGCCAGCAGCCACGATACAGGGGGTGGGGACTACACCTTC.

The chain recombines TRBV24-1 with TRBJ1-2; D is possibly TRBD1 (5 bases). This CDR3 region has 13 residues. Looked up from germline, CDR1 is KGHDR and CDR2 is SFDVKD. Trimming removed 5 bases from V and 4 bases from J, with 10 bases in between. In DNA, the CDR3 is TGTGCCACCAGTGCAGGGTCGCGCTATGGCTACACCTTC. Amino acids: CATSAGSRYGYTF.